This is a list of T cell receptor beta chains from one sample in a study of neurological immune-mediated disorders. Using its own MiXCR run on the 5' RACE reads, TCRdb lists one record per CDR3 protein. The sample has approximately 50,000 distinct CDR3 sequences, roughly 8.4% seen once. Source material: PBMCs. The origin of the receptors is a woman aged 40 to 50 in good health. CDR3s include the opening cysteine and the closing phenylalanine or tryptophan. D genes are given only for firm matches. For some rows the clone size is stated as once, few or many, or as a class when expanded; others skip it.

CDR3nt,CDR3aa,d_gene,j_gene,v_gene,abundance
TGTGCCAGCAGTACAGGCGTCGCCTATGGCTACACCTTC,CASSTGVAYGYTF,.,TRBJ1-2,TRBV6-2/TRBV6-3,.
TGTGCCATCAGTTCTCTCCCGGGGTCGGGGAATCAGCCCCAGCATTTT,CAISSLPGSGNQPQHF,.,TRBJ1-5,TRBV10-3,many
TGCGCCAGCAGTAGAGGGACAGCCGAAAGACCGCAGTTCTTC,CASSRGTAERPQFF,TRBD1,TRBJ2-1,TRBV10-2,many
TGTGCCAGCAGTTCCTCGCCGGGACAGGGGGAGAATGAGCAGTTCTTC,CASSSSPGQGENEQFF,TRBD1,TRBJ2-1,TRBV12-3/TRBV12-4,many
TGTGCCATCAGGGGACAGGGGAACTATGGCTACACCTTC,CAIRGQGNYGYTF,TRBD1,TRBJ1-2,TRBV10-3,many
TGCAGTGCTAGGGGGGCAGGCACTGAAGCTTTCTTT,CSARGAGTEAFF,.,TRBJ1-1,TRBV20-1,many
TGCGCCAGTGGTAACAGGGGAACTGGAAACACCATATATTTT,CASGNRGTGNTIYF,TRBD1,TRBJ1-3,TRBV10-2,many
TGTGCCAGCAGTTACGGGGGGGGGGCAGAGACCCAGTACTTC,CASSYGGGAETQYF,.,TRBJ2-5,TRBV6-2/TRBV6-3,many
TGCAGTGCCCCCCCGGGGGGAAGCACAGATACGCAGTATTTT,CSAPPGGSTDTQYF,TRBD2,TRBJ2-3,TRBV20-1,many
TGCAGTGCTAGTAAACAGGACAATGAGCAGTTCTTC,CSASKQDNEQFF,.,TRBJ2-1,TRBV20-1,many
TGTGCCAGCAGTTCTCTTTACAGGCATAAAATGAACACTGAAGCTTTCTTT,CASSSLYRHKMNTEAFF,.,TRBJ1-1,TRBV27,few
TGTGCCAGCAGCCCCCGACTAGCGGGAGAGGGTGAGCAGTTCTTC,CASSPRLAGEGEQFF,TRBD2,TRBJ2-1,TRBV9,many
TGTGCCAGCACCTCCTTTGAAGGGACTAGCGGTAACTACAATGAGCAGTTCTTC,CASTSFEGTSGNYNEQFF,TRBD2,TRBJ2-1,TRBV7-8,many